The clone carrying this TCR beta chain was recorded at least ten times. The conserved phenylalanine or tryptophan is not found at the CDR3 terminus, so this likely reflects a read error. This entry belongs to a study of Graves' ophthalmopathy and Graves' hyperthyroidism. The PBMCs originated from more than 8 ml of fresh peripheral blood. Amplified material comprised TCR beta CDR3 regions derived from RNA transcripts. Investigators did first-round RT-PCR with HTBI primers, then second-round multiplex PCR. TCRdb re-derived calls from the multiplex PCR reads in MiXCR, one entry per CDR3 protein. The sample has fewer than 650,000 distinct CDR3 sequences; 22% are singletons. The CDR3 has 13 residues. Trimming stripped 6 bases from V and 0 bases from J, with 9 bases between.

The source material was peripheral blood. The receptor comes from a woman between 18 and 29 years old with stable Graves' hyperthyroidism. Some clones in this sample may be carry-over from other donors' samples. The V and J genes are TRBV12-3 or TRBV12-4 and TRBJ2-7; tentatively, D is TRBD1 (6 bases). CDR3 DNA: TGTGCCAGCAGCCGGGACATCTCCTACGAGCAGTACCTC. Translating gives CASSRDISYEQYL.